This section outlines one TCR beta chain sequence together with its context. What it binds is unknown. This sample is drawn from a study of T-cell reconstitution after alpha-beta-depleted transplantation in children. For TCRbeta, the library was prepared with unique molecular identifiers. TCRdb reanalysed the PCR reads using MiXCR and keeps one entry per CDR3 protein. The sample holds about 980,000 distinct CDR3 sequences, about 31% seen once. The study, taken as a whole, reports: Fresh T-cell production supplied most of the T-cell counts and diversity seen one year after transplant. Several hundred expanded graft clones reportedly were the source of alpha-beta T cells about two months after transplant. From surviving recipient T cells and thymic progenitors came the high day-60 TCRbeta diversity observed in some patients.

Germline V lookup: CDR1 SGHRS, CDR2 YFSETQ. Trimming at V came to 7 bases and at J to 0 bases, leaving 3 bases not matched to a gene. The CDR3 totals 14 residues. The chain recombines TRBV5-1 with TRBJ1-3, with 8 bases fitting TRBD1. The sequence was obtained from a boy under two years old who had a stem cell transplant for SCID, so the T cells may come from the graft donor. Sequencing used PBMCs, mostly from graft donor cells, obtained 360 days after TCRalphabeta/CD19-depleted stem cell transplant. The CDR3 is CASRDRTSGNTIYF. CDR3 nucleotide sequence: TGCGCCAGCCGGGACAGGACCTCTGGAAACACCATATATTTT.